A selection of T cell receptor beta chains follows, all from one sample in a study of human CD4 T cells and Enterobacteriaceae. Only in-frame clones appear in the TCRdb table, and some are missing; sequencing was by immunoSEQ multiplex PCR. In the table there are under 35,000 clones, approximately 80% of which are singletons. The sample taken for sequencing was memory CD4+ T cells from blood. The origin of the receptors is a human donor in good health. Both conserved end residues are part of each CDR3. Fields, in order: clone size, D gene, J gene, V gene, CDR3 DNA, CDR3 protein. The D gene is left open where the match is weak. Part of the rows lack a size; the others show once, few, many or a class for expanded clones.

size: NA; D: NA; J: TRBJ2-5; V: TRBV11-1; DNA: TGTGCCAGCAGCTTAGGTTCTGGGGGAGAGACCCAGTACTTC; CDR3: CASSLGSGGETQYF
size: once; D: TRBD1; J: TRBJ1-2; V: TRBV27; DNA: TGTGCCAGCACCCCAATGGGGACAGGGGAAGGGTATGGCTACACCTTC; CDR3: CASTPMGTGEGYGYTF
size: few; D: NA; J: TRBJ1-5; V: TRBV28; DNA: TGTGCCAGCAGCGCACCGGGACTATGGCCTCGGAATAGCAATCAGCCCCAGCATTTT; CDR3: CASSAPGLWPRNSNQPQHF
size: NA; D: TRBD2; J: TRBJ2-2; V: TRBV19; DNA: TGTGCCAGTAGTATGGGACTAGCGGGAGGAACCGGGGAGCTGTTTTTT; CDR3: CASSMGLAGGTGELFF
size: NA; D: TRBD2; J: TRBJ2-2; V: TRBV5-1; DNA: TGCGCCAGCAGCTCGAGCGGGAGAAGGGGCGGGGAGCTGTTTTTT; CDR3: CASSSSGRRGGELFF
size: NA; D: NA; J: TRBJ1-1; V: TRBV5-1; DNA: TGCGCCAGCAGCTTGGAGGCGGACTTGAACACTGAAGCTTTCTTT; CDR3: CASSLEADLNTEAFF
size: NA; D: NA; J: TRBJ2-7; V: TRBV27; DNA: TGTGCCAGCATTCGTCTCGAAGGGAGGCAACTCTACGAGCAGTACTTC; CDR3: CASIRLEGRQLYEQYF
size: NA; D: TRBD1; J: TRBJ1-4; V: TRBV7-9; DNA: TGTGCCAGCAACCAGGGGGGGACAGCTACTAATGAAAAACTGTTTTTT; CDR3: CASNQGGTATNEKLFF
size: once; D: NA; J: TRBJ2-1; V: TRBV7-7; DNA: TGTGCCAGCAGCGCCAACTTCGGGCCGAGCGATGAGCAGTTCTTC; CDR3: CASSANFGPSDEQFF
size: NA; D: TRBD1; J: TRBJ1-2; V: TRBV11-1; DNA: TGTGCCAGCAGCGGCTACAGGGGTTGGAACTATGGCTACACCTTC; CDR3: CASSGYRGWNYGYTF
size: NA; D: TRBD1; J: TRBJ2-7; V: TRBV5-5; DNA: TGTGCCAGCAGCCGGGACAGCCTAACCTACGAGCAGTACTTC; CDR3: CASSRDSLTYEQYF
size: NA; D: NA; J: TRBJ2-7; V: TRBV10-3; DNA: TGTGCCATCAGTGAGGCACGAGGCTCCTACGAGCAGTACTTC; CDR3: CAISEARGSYEQYF
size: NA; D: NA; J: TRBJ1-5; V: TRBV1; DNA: TGCACCAGCAGCCCGAGACAGGGGGGCAATCAGCCCCAGCATTTT; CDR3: CTSSPRQGGNQPQHF
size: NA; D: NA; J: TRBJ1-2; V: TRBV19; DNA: TGTGCCAGTAGTATAGATCTCCCAGGAAAATATGGCTACACCTTC; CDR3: CASSIDLPGKYGYTF
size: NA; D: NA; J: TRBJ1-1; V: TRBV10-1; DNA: TGCGCCAGCAGCAATAACGGTGACGATCAGGCTTTCTTT; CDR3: CASSNNGDDQAFF
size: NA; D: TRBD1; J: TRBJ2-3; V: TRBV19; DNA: TGTGCCAGTAGTAAAGGAGGGACAGGTTGGCTAGCAGATACGCAGTATTTT; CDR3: CASSKGGTGWLADTQYF
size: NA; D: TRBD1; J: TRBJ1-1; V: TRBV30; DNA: TGTGCCTGGAGTTCGGGACAGGGAGTCGCTGAAGCTTTCTTT; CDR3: CAWSSGQGVAEAFF
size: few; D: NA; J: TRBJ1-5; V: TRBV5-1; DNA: TGCGCCAGCAGCCTCCTTGGGGGGCGCAATCAGCCCCAGCATTTT; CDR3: CASSLLGGRNQPQHF
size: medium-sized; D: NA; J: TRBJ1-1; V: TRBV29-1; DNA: TGCAGCGCCCCCGGCAGGGAGCGACACACTGAAGCTTTCTTT; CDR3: CSAPGRERHTEAFF
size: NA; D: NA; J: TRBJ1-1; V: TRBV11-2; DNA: TGTGCCAGCAGCGTACAGGGGAACACTGAAGCTTTCTTT; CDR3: CASSVQGNTEAFF
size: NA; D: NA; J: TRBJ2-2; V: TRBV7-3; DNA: TGTGCCAGCAGCTTTTCCCAAGACGGGGAGCTGTTTTTT; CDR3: CASSFSQDGELFF
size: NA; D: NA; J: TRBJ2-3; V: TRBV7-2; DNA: TGTGCCAGCAGCCGCCGGCCAGATACGCAGTATTTT; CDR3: CASSRRPDTQYF
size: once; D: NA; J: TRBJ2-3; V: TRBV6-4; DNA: TGTGCCAGCAAGGAGCAAGGCACAGATACGCAGTATTTT; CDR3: CASKEQGTDTQYF
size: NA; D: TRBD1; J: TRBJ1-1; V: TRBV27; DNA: TGTGCCAGCAGAGCCGGGACAGGGTTGAGGAACACTGAAGCTTTCTTT; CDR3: CASRAGTGLRNTEAFF
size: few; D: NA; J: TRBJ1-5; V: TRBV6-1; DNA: TGTGCCAGCAGTGTATTCGGGGCTACGAGCAATCAGCCCCAGCATTTT; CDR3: CASSVFGATSNQPQHF
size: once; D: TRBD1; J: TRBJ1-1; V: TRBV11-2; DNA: TGTGCCAGCAGCACAGGGGGCACTGAAGCTTTCTTT; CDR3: CASSTGGTEAFF
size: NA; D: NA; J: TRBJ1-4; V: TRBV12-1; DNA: TGTGCCAGCAGCCCACCATTTGAGGCTAATGAAAAACTGTTTTTT; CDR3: CASSPPFEANEKLFF
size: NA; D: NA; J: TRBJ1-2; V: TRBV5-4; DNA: TGTGCCAGCAGCTTAGCCCAGGCCCTAGTTGGGGGCTACACCTTC; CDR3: CASSLAQALVGGYTF